The 20 T cell receptor beta chains presented below share a single source sample, sequenced in a study of cytomegalovirus exposure and HLA in healthy donors (TCRdb year 2017). Library method: the immunoSEQ multiplex PCR assay. For the multiplex PCR, a mixture combining 60 forward primers for TCR Vbeta segments and 13 reverse primers for TCR Jbeta segments was used. Sourced from immuneACCESS, this table was stored by TCRdb with only in-frame sequences that have V and J called. A share of the clones is absent; for the studies checked, an unresolved V gene accounts for under half, and the remainder has no known explanation. The sample table shows 150,000 to 200,000 clones, and 70% to 90% are seen once. About 2% of the sample belongs to the ten largest clones. What was sequenced was PBMCs. The receptors were gathered from a woman aged 18-35 years in good health and CMV-seropositive.

The chain links TRBV19 to TRBJ2-2; D is perhaps TRBD1 (6 bases). Looked up from germline, CDR1 is LNHDA and CDR2 is SQIVND (reference sequence). The CDR3 runs 14 residues. V lost 3 bases to trimming and J lost 3 bases, with 8 bases between them. DNA for the CDR3: TGTGCCAGTAGTATCACAGGGCACACCGGGGAGCTGTTTTTT. This codes for CASSITGHTGELFF.

For this clone: The sample contains more than one DNA sequence encoding this CDR3. The chain carries TRBV19 and TRBJ1-3; D is unclear. Germline-derived CDR1 and CDR2 are LNHDA and SQIVND (reference sequence). Trimming took 5 bases from V and 0 from J, leaving 8 bases between them. The CDR3 loop spans 14 amino acids. CDR3 nucleotides: TGTGCCAGTAGTTCACAGAGCTCTGGAAACACCATATATTTT. Its translation is CASSSQSSGNTIYF.

The J gene is TRBJ2-4, the V gene TRBV30; perhaps TRBD2 as D (6 bases). Between the trimmed V and J ends, which lost 5 bases and 0 bases, there was a span of 14 bases. From germline, CDR1 is GTSNPN and CDR2 SVGIG (reference sequence). The CDR3 covers 15 residues. This CDR3 reads CAWGEAAIAKNIQYF. As DNA, the CDR3 is TGTGCCTGGGGGGAGGCGGCCATAGCCAAAAACATTCAGTACTTC.

This rearrangement joins TRBV18 to TRBJ1-5; weak D call: TRBD1 (5 bases). The CDR3 is 15 residues long. CDR1 KGHSH and CDR2 LQKENI come from the germline V gene. Between the trimmed V and J ends, which lost 6 bases and 2 bases, there was a span of 14 bases. This chain's CDR3 is CASSPLGPGNQPQHF. Here the CDR3 DNA reads TGTGCCAGCTCTCCTCTGGGGCCTGGCAATCAGCCCCAGCATTTT.

The rearrangement joins TRBV23-1 to TRBJ2-5, with D possibly being TRBD2 (6 bases). TRBV23-1 is placed among ORFs of uncertain function. Trimming removed 4 bases at V and 3 bases at J, with 18 bases between. CDR3 length: 16 residues. The CDR3 protein is CASSLSGVREKETQYF. Written as DNA, the CDR3 is TGCGCCAGCAGTCTTTCCGGGGTACGGGAGAAAGAGACCCAGTACTTC.

This chain links TRBV11-2 with TRBJ1-1; no definite D call. The germline V gene has CDR1 SGHAT and CDR2 FQNNGV. CDR3 length: 14 amino acids. Trimming took off 2 bases at V and 0 bases at J, with 7 bases between the two ends. CDR3 sequence reads: CASSLTQMNTEAFF. DNA for the CDR3: TGTGCCAGCAGCTTAACACAAATGAACACTGAAGCTTTCTTT.

V is TRBV25-1 and J is TRBJ2-3, with a possible D match to TRBD1 (6 bases). The V gene's germline CDR1 is MGHDK and CDR2 SYGVNS. V lost 2 bases, J lost 2 bases, and 20 bases lay in between. The CDR3 has 18 residues. The CDR3 DNA reads TGTGCCAGCAGTGAAGCCATACAGGGTTTCAACTTCACAGATACGCAGTATTTT. This gives the protein CASSEAIQGFNFTDTQYF.

This chain uses TRBV6-5 with TRBJ1-1, with TRBD1 identical over 8 bases. Losses at the gene ends were 6 bases for V and 4 bases for J; bases not matched to a gene: 4. The CDR3 extends over 13 amino acids. Germline V gives CDR1 MNHEY, CDR2 SVGAGI. CDR3 residues: CASRTTGGTEAFF. CDR3 nucleotide sequence: TGTGCCAGCAGAACTACAGGGGGCACTGAAGCTTTCTTT.

Only a few counts were recorded for this clone. The rearrangement uses TRBV5-4 and TRBJ2-5, with 9 bases that match TRBD2. There are 15 residues in the CDR3. Germline values: CDR1 SGHNT, CDR2 YYREEE (reference sequence). The V segment lost 2 bases and the J segment 5 bases; nucleotides outside the gene matches: 7. Written as DNA, the CDR3 is TGTGCCAGCAGCTTTCCTAGCGGGGACGAGGAGACCCAGTACTTC. It is translated as CASSFPSGDEETQYF. Supplemented by reference TRBV5-4 and TRBJ2-5, the full variable domain reads ETGVTQSPTHLIKTRGQQVTLRCSSQSGHNTVSWYQQALGQGPQFIFQYYREEENGRGNFPPRFSGLQFPNYSSELNVNALELDDSALYLCASSFPSGDEETQYFGPGTRLLVL.

The CDR3 loop is CASSLGAGSMNTEAFF. CDR3 DNA sequence: TGCGCCAGCAGCTTGGGTGCGGGCAGCATGAACACTGAAGCTTTCTTT. This chain joins TRBV5-1 and TRBJ1-1; D unresolved. This CDR3 has 16 amino acids. The germline V and J ends were trimmed by 0 bases and 0 bases, with 12 bases remaining between them. The germline gives CDR1 SGHRS, CDR2 YFSETQ.

The V and J genes are TRBV9 and TRBJ1-2; a possible D gene is TRBD1 (5 bases). Trimming shortened V by 5 bases and J by 4 bases, and 15 bases separated the two germline ends. The CDR3 is 14 residues long. Per the germline V gene, CDR1 is SGDLS and CDR2 is YYNGEE. The CDR3 spells CASRREGTIYGYTF. CDR3 DNA sequence: TGTGCCAGCAGAAGGGAGGGGACGATCTATGGCTACACCTTC.

This chain uses TRBV7-9 with TRBJ2-2, with 7 bases fitting TRBD1. Looked up from germline, CDR1 is SEHNR and CDR2 is FQNEAQ (reference sequence). The J segment lost 3 bases and the V segment lost 5 bases, leaving 12 bases of the junction unmatched. The CDR3 is made up of 17 amino acids. The CDR3 DNA sequence: TGTGCCAGCAGCGACAGAGGGACAGTGTTGTACACCGGGGAGCTGTTTTTT. Encoded protein: CASSDRGTVLYTGELFF. The full variable domain, rest sourced from reference TRBV7-9 and TRBJ2-2, is DTGVSQNPRHKITKRGQNVTFRCDPISEHNRLYWYRQTLGQGPEFLTYFQNEAQLEKSRLLSDRFSAERPKGSFSTLEIQRTEQGDSAMYLCASSDRGTVLYTGELFFGEGSRLTVL.

The CDR3 is CASSTREETQYF. CDR3 nucleotides: TGTGCCAGCAGCACGAGAGAAGAGACCCAGTACTTC. The chain uses TRBV11-3 and TRBJ2-5; D unclear. The germline CDR1 and CDR2 sequences are SGHNT and YENEEA. The CDR3 is 12 amino acids. V shed 5 bases and J shed 3 bases, with 7 bases lying between them.

The V and J genes are TRBV4-1 and TRBJ2-7, with D uncertain. CDR3 size: 14 residues. The V and J ends lost 4 bases and 0 bases respectively, with 10 bases between them. The germline V gene encodes CDR1 MGHRA and CDR2 YSYEKL. CDR3 DNA sequence: TGCGCCAGCAGCCCTAGATCACCCTCCTACGAGCAGTACTTC. It is translated as CASSPRSPSYEQYF.

Concerning this clone itself: A junction end diverges from the germline sequence, so it may reflect a read error. The chain has TRBV7-6 and TRBJ1-1; 8 bases line up with TRBD1. Germline V gene sequence: CDR1 SGHVS, CDR2 FNYEAQ. The CDR3 is made up of 14 amino acids. Here the CDR3 reads CASSLDTGGGEAFF. The CDR3 coding sequence is TGTGCCAGCAGTTTAGACACAGGGGGGGGTGAAGCTTTCTTT.

CDR3 residues: CASSSRTGMNTEAFF. CDR3 DNA: TGTGCCAGCAGTTCCCGGACAGGGATGAACACTGAAGCTTTCTTT. This rearrangement joins TRBV6-1 to TRBJ1-1, with TRBD1 identical over 8 bases. V dropped 5 bases and J dropped 0; count of bases not matched to a gene: 5. The CDR3 sequence is 15 residues long. The germline V gene encodes CDR1 MNHNS and CDR2 SASEGT.

This sequence joins TRBV15 and TRBJ2-7; a possible D gene is TRBD2 (5 bases). In germline, CDR1 is LNHNV, CDR2 YYDKDF (reference sequence). The CDR3 consists of 16 residues. Trimming removed 0 bases at V and 0 bases at J, with 12 bases between. In DNA, the CDR3 is TGTGCCACCAGCAGAGAAGCGGCTCCAAGCTCCTACGAGCAGTACTTC. It codes for CATSREAAPSSYEQYF.

V is TRBV5-5 and J is TRBJ1-1; 8 nucleotides agree with TRBD1. This CDR3 has 12 residues. Unmatched junction bases numbered 5, after V lost 5 bases and J lost 8 bases. Germline lookup yields CDR1 SGHKS and CDR2 YYEKEE (reference sequence). The CDR3 DNA sequence: TGTGCCAGCAGGACAGGGGCCGGGGAAGCTTTCTTT. Translation gives CASRTGAGEAFF. The variable domain in full, with the rest retrieved from reference TRBV5-5 and TRBJ1-1, is DAGVTQSPTHLIKTRGQQVTLRCSPISGHKSVSWYQQVLGQGPQFIFQYYEKEERGRGNFPDRFSARQFPNYSSELNVNALLLGDSALYLCASRTGAGEAFFGQGTRLTVV.

The rearrangement uses TRBV5-4 and TRBJ1-4; no reliable D call. The germline V gene encodes CDR1 SGHNT and CDR2 YYREEE (reference sequence). V lost 4 bases and J 8 bases, leaving 18 bases between the germline ends. The CDR3 length is 15 residues. CDR3 in amino acids: CASSPGGTFGEKLFF. CDR3 sequence (DNA): TGTGCCAGCAGCCCAGGAGGCACCTTCGGGGAAAAACTGTTTTTT.

The chain has TRBV29-1 and TRBJ1-1, with D unclear. The CDR3 contains 13 residues. The germline V and J ends were trimmed by 7 bases and 5 bases, with 17 bases remaining between them. Germline V gene lookup returns CDR1 SQVTM and CDR2 ANQGSEA. The CDR3: CSAFRSDGTEAFF. DNA of the CDR3: TGCAGCGCCTTCCGGTCTGACGGGACTGAAGCTTTCTTT.